This TCR beta chain was profiled in a study of graft-versus-host responses after intestinal transplantation. This table comes from immunoSEQ multiplex PCR, and its TCRdb copy is limited to in-frame clones, with some not included. Counted here are some 39,000 clones, roughly nine tenths occurring once; the ten biggest clones make up around 6.8%. V was cut by 2 bases and J by 2 bases, with 11 bases left in between. Germline V lookup: CDR1 SGHNT, CDR2 YYREEE (reference sequence). The CDR3 spans 14 residues. The V and J genes are TRBV5-4 and TRBJ2-7; a weak D match, TRBD1 (5 bases). The source was PBMCs, collected less than 280 days after transplant. The clonotype comes from a human patient who received an intestinal transplant, so some T cells may come from the graft donor. CDR3 coding DNA: TGTGCCAGCAGCTTAGCAGGGATTCCCTACGAGCAGTACTTC. Its translation is CASSLAGIPYEQYF.